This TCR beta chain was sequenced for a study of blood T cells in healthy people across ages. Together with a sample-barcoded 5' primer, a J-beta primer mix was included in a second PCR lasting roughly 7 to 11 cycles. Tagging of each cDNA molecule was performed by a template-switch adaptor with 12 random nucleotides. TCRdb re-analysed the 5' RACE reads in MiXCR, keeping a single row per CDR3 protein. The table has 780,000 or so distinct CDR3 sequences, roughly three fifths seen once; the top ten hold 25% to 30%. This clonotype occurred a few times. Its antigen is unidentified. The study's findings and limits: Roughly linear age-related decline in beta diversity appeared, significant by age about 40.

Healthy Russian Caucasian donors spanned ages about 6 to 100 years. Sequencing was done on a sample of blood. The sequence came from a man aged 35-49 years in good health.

The DNA for the CDR3 is TGTGCCAGCAGCGGGACTAGCGTGTCGGAGCAGTTCTTC. Residues: CASSGTSVSEQFF. V usage is TRBV6-2 or TRBV6-3 and J usage is TRBJ2-1, with 10 bases fitting TRBD2. Germline assignment: CDR1 MNHEY and CDR2 SVGEGT. Germline trimming cut 6 bases from V and 10 bases from J; bases unmatched to any gene: 6. The CDR3 extends over 13 amino acids.